The 10 T cell receptor beta chains in this list originate from one sample, sequenced in a study of T cell changes during pregnancy in multiple sclerosis. Using immunoSEQ multiplex PCR, the repertoire was profiled, and TCRdb retains in-frame clones only, with some absent. Here the sample spans under 100,000 clones, 85% to 95% being singletons. The specimen comprised peripheral blood, sampled in the first trimester of pregnancy. The receptors were gathered from a female donor in good health, enrolled as a control in a pregnancy study.

The chain uses TRBV5-1 and TRBJ2-3; TRBD2 matches at 7 bases. Germline CDR1 SGHRS, CDR2 YFSETQ. Losses at the gene ends were 8 bases for V and 9 bases for J; bases not matched to a gene: 0. This CDR3 has 9 residues. The CDR3 loop reads CARGGTQYF. The CDR3 DNA reads as TGCGCCAGGGGGGGGACGCAGTATTTT.

The V gene is TRBV9, the J gene TRBJ2-5, with D perhaps TRBD2 (6 bases). V was pared by 0 bases and J by 4 bases, with 10 bases between. CDR3 length: 14 residues. Germline lookup yields CDR1 SGDLS and CDR2 YYNGEE. Here the CDR3 DNA reads TGTGCCAGCAGCGTAGATGACGGGAGAGAGACCCAGTACTTC. This sequence encodes CASSVDDGRETQYF.

CDR3 in amino acids: CASSLVGTGFYNEAFF. CDR3 nucleotides: TGTGCCAGCAGTTTAGTAGGGACAGGGTTTTACAACGAAGCTTTCTTT. The chain has TRBV27 and TRBJ1-1; 9 positions match TRBD1. J lost 8 bases, V lost 2 bases, and 12 bases had no gene match. From germline, CDR1 is MNHEY and CDR2 SMNVEV (reference sequence). This CDR3 spans 16 amino acids.

The chain uses TRBV10-3 and TRBJ2-1; 9 nucleotides line up with TRBD1. V shed 9 bases and J 4 bases; nucleotides not matched to a gene: 7. Germline CDR1 reads ENHRY; CDR2 reads SYGVKD. This CDR3 has 14 residues. In DNA form, the CDR3 reads TGTGCCATTAAACCGGGACAGGGTTACAATGAGCAGTTCTTC. Its protein is CAIKPGQGYNEQFF.

J is TRBJ1-1 and V is TRBV7-3, with a tentative D call TRBD1 (6 bases). Germline values: CDR1 SGHTA, CDR2 FQGTGA. The CDR3 is 15 amino acids. Trimming shortened V by 5 bases and J by 1 base, and 14 bases separated the two germline ends. Written as DNA, the CDR3 is TGTGCCAGCAGCCTCTCGGGGGGCGCGAACACTGAAGCTTTCTTT. This translates into CASSLSGGANTEAFF.

This clone was counted only a few times. V gene TRBV7-2 combines with J gene TRBJ2-3, with TRBD2 matching 9 bases. Germline values: CDR1 SGHTA, CDR2 FQGNSA. Trimming at V came to 3 bases and at J to 6 bases, leaving 7 bases not matched to a gene. This CDR3 is 15 amino acids long. The CDR3 protein is CASSLRASGVDTQYF. The CDR3 DNA reads as TGTGCCAGCAGCTTGAGGGCTAGCGGGGTGGATACGCAGTATTTT.

The chain carries TRBV18 and TRBJ1-1, with 7 bases lining up with TRBD1. From germline, CDR1 is KGHSH and CDR2 LQKENI. This CDR3 is 14 amino acids long. V gave up 4 bases and J gave up 0 bases; unmatched junction bases: 2. The CDR3 coding sequence is TGTGCCAGCTCACGGGGACAGCTGAACACTGAAGCTTTCTTT. Amino acids: CASSRGQLNTEAFF.

The chain's CDR3 is CASSLPLTGANTEAFF. The CDR3 bases are TGTGCCAGCAGTTTGCCCCTAACAGGGGCGAACACTGAAGCTTTCTTT. The chain carries TRBV28 and TRBJ1-1, with 7 bases fitting TRBD1. This CDR3 is 16 amino acids long. Germline CDR1 reads MDHEN; CDR2 reads SYDVKM. Losses at the gene ends were 3 bases for V and 1 base for J; bases not matched to a gene: 8.

This sequence joins TRBV4-2 and TRBJ2-5; D is perhaps TRBD2 (5 bases). The V and J ends lost 4 bases and 3 bases respectively, with 18 bases between them. CDR1 and CDR2 from the germline V gene are LGHNA and YNFKEQ. The CDR3 is made up of 16 amino acids. Here the CDR3 DNA reads TGTGCCAGCAGCCTAAGGTTCGGTGTGGGAGAAGAGACCCAGTACTTC. Its protein product is CASSLRFGVGEETQYF.

V is TRBV5-1 and J is TRBJ2-7; D remains ambiguous. The CDR3 length is 13 residues. The V end lost 4 bases, the J end lost 5 bases, and 13 bases lay between the germline ends. CDR1 is SGHRS and CDR2 is YFSETQ in the germline V gene. CDR3 in DNA: TGCGCCAGCAGCCATCCTCGAACGGACGAGCAGTACTTC. Its protein is CASSHPRTDEQYF.